This TCR beta chain was identified during a study of a mutant IDH1 vaccine in newly diagnosed glioma. Study overall: Treated patients were around 60% male, roughly 38% female, mean age 40.4 years.

Study observations and caveats: Apparently, pseudoprogression bore no relation to changes among the top peripheral T cell clonotypes.

The assay was immunoSEQ multiplex PCR, and TCRdb's table has in-frame clones only and misses some. The table records 70,000 or so clones, around 83% of them present only once. The CDR3 spans 12 residues. Germline V lookup: CDR1 SQVTM, CDR2 ANQGSEA. The V and J ends lost 6 bases and 9 bases, in that order; junction bases with no gene match: 4. This clone was seen a few times. The antigen remains undetermined. Indicated time point: baseline, week 1 (first vaccination visit). Treatment in this sample: pre-vaccination baseline after standard-of-care therapy. The source was peripheral blood mononuclear cells (PBMCs), collected from a glioma patient treated with radiotherapy, temozolomide or both. This rearrangement joins TRBV29-1 to TRBJ2-5, with 13 bases fitting TRBD2. This clonotype was obtained from a woman between 18 and 29 years old with glioma. Some clones in this sample may be carry-over from other donors' samples. The CDR3 DNA follows: TGCAGCGTAAGACTAGCGGGGGGTTCCCAGTACTTC. Its protein product is CSVRLAGGSQYF.